This entry describes one T cell receptor beta chain. Its antigen is unidentified. This entry belongs to a study of cytomegalovirus exposure and HLA in healthy donors. Study-wide results and caveats: Trimming of TCR beta V- and J-genes showed a link, identified in a later analysis, to a missense DCLRE1C variant. Excluded: some indistinguishable V segments such as TRBV6-2 and TRBV6-3. In terms of immune exposure information, only CMV serostatus was available.

The CDR3 consists of 15 residues. CDR1 is MNHNS, CDR2 SASEGT, per germline. V lost 3 bases and J lost 2; bases outside the gene matches: 0. The PCR contained 60 Vbeta and 13 Jbeta primers. The assay was immunoSEQ multiplex PCR, and TCRdb's table has in-frame clones only and misses some. The sample lists hundreds of thousands of clones; over 70% were seen once. The specimen was PBMCs. The J gene is TRBJ2-6, the V gene TRBV6-1; 8 nucleotides line up with TRBD1. The clonotype originates from a woman aged 55-69 years in good health and CMV-seropositive. This CDR3 reads CASSEGQAGANVLTF. The DNA for the CDR3 is TGTGCCAGCAGTGAGGGACAGGCTGGGGCCAACGTCCTGACTTTC.